A single sample gave rise to the 3 T cell receptor beta chains below, sequenced in a study of T cell responses to AZD1222 COVID-19 vaccine. The protocol was immunoSEQ multiplex PCR, while the TCRdb copy is restricted to in-frame clones and leaves out a portion. Among about 160,000 clones, just over 90% were seen once, and the ten largest hold roughly 4.3%. The material was peripheral blood, obtained on day 0 of MenACWY control vaccination. Source of these receptors: an adult in good health.

This chain links TRBV6-2 or TRBV6-3 with TRBJ2-7, with D possibly being TRBD2 (6 bases). With 4 bases removed from V and 0 bases from J, the gap between germline ends came to 13 bases. The CDR3 is 15 amino acids. The V gene's germline CDR1 is MNHEY and CDR2 SVGEGT. The DNA of the CDR3 is TGTGCCAGCAGTTCTCGGGGGAAGGCCTCCTACGAGCAGTACTTC. It codes for CASSSRGKASYEQYF.

This chain connects TRBV29-1 to TRBJ1-5; 12 bases fit TRBD1. The CDR3 sequence is 13 residues long. Germline CDR1 is SQVTM and CDR2 is ANQGSEA. J gave up 8 bases and V 6 bases, and 5 bases lay outside the gene matches. For the CDR3, the DNA is TGCAGCGTAACGGGACAGGGGGCCGAGCCCCAGCATTTT. Its protein product is CSVTGQGAEPQHF.

The table lists this clone with a count of one. CDR3 bases: TGTGCCAGCAGCGTAGGAAATCAGGGGCCCATGAACACTGAAGCTTTCTTT. This encodes CASSVGNQGPMNTEAFF. The chain joins TRBV9 to TRBJ1-1; D is perhaps TRBD1 (6 bases). The V gene lost 0 bases and the J gene lost 0 bases, with 15 bases spanning the gap. CDR3 length: 17 amino acids. The germline gives CDR1 SGDLS, CDR2 YYNGEE.